The T cell receptor (beta chain) under discussion was sequenced for a study of graft-versus-host responses after intestinal transplantation. Points on this clone: Its specificity is not known.

Measured with immunoSEQ multiplex PCR; TCRdb has only the in-frame clones, and not every one. The sample consists of 77,000 or so clones, over 85% of them appearing once. The CDR3 is 14 residues long. Germline lookup yields CDR1 MNHEY and CDR2 SMNVEV (reference sequence). Trimming shortened V by 10 bases and J by 2 bases, and 17 bases separated the two germline ends. The sequencing used unstimulated CD8+ T cells sorted from spleen or lymph node cells, collected before intestinal transplant. This clonotype was sampled from a human donor who received an intestinal transplant. The chain joins TRBV27 to TRBJ1-1, with D tentatively TRBD1 (5 bases). The CDR3 coding sequence is TGTGCCACCTCCGTAGGGACGTCTAACACTGAAGCTTTCTTT. The encoded protein is CATSVGTSNTEAFF.